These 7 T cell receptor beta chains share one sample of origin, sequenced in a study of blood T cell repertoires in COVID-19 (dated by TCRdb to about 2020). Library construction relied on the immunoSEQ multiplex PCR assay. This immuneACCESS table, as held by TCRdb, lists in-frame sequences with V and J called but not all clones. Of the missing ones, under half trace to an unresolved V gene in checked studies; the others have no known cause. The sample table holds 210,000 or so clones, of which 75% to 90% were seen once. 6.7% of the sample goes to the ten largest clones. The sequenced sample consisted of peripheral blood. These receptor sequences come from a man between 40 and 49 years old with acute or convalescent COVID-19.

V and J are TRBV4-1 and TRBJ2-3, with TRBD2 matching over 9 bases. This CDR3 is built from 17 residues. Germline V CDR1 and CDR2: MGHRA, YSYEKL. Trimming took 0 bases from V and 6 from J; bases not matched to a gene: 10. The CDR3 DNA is TGCGCCAGCAGCCAAGAAATACCTAGCGGGGTCGGGGATACGCAGTATTTT. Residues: CASSQEIPSGVGDTQYF.

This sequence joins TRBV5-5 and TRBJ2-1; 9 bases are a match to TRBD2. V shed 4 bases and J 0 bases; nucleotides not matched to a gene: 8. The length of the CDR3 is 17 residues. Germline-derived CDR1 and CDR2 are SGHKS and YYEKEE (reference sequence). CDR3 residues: CASSPLWRGGSYNEQFF. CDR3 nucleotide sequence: TGTGCCAGCAGCCCGCTTTGGCGGGGGGGCTCCTACAATGAGCAGTTCTTC.

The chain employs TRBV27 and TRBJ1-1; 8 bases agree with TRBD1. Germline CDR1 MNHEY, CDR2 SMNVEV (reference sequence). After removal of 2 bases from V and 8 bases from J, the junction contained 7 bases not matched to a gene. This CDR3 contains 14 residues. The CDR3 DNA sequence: TGTGCCAGCAGTTTAAGCGGGCGGGACAGGGAAGCTTTCTTT. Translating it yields CASSLSGRDREAFF.

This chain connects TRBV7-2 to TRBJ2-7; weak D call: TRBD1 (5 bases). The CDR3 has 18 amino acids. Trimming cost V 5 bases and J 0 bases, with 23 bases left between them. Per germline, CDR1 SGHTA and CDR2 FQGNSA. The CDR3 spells CASSPYAGRQRNSYEQYF. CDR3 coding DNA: TGTGCCAGCAGCCCGTACGCCGGTCGACAGCGAAACTCCTACGAGCAGTACTTC.

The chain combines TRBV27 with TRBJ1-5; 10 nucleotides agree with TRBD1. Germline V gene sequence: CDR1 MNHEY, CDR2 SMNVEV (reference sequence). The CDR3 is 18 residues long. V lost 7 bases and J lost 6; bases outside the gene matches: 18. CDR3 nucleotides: TGTGCCAGCACCTTGGGATCTCCCGGGACAGGGGACTCTCAGCCCCAGCATTTT. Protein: CASTLGSPGTGDSQPQHF.

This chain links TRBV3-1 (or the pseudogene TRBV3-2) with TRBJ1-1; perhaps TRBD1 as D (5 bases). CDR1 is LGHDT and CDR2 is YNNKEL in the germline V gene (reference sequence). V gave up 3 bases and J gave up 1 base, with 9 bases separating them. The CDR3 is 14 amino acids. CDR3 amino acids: CASSQRQWNTEAFF. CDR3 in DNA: TGTGCCAGCAGCCAGAGACAGTGGAACACTGAAGCTTTCTTT.

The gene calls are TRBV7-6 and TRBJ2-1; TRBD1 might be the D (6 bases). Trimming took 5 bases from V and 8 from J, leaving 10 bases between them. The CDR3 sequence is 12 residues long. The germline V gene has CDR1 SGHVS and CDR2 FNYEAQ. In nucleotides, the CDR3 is TGTGCCAGCAGCAAACAGGGCTATGAGCAGTTCTTC. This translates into CASSKQGYEQFF.